Listed below are T cell receptor beta chains from one sample, sequenced in a study of cytomegalovirus exposure and HLA in healthy donors. The data were produced by immunoSEQ multiplex PCR, yet TCRdb's version contains in-frame clones alone and is incomplete. The repertoire holds about 120,000 clones, with around 79% as singletons. Sequenced sample: PBMCs. The receptor set was obtained from a middle-aged woman in good health and CMV-seronegative. Both conserved end residues are part of each CDR3. The D gene is left open where the match is weak. A clone size is listed for some rows: how often the clone was seen (once, few, many), or a class if it is expanded.

TRBV28,.,TRBJ1-4,.,CASSRTINEKLFF,TGTGCCAGCAGTAGGACTATTAATGAAAAACTGTTTTTT
TRBV7-9,TRBD1,TRBJ1-4,.,CASTDRATNEKLFF,TGTGCCAGCACCGACAGGGCAACTAATGAAAAACTGTTTTTT
TRBV6-5,.,TRBJ2-2,.,CASTVQLDTGELFF,TGTGCCAGCACGGTCCAACTGGACACCGGGGAGCTGTTTTTT
TRBV7-8,TRBD1,TRBJ2-2,.,CASSPDRVSGELFF,TGTGCCAGCAGCCCTGACAGGGTATCCGGGGAGCTGTTTTTT
TRBV2,.,TRBJ2-2,few,CASSGIGRAGELFF,TGTGCCAGCAGCGGGATTGGCCGGGCCGGGGAGCTGTTTTTT
TRBV11-2,TRBD2,TRBJ2-1,.,CASSPESSGRGWYNEQFF,TGTGCCAGCAGCCCTGAAAGTAGCGGGAGAGGGTGGTACAATGAGCAGTTCTTC
TRBV11-3,.,TRBJ2-1,.,CASSSGGDNEQFF,TGTGCCAGCAGCTCCGGCGGGGACAATGAGCAGTTCTTC
TRBV29-1,.,TRBJ2-1,few,CSVEIRNEQFF,TGCAGCGTCGAGATACGGAATGAGCAGTTCTTC
TRBV11-2,.,TRBJ2-3,once,CASKYPVASGTDTQYF,TGTGCCAGCAAGTATCCCGTGGCTAGCGGCACAGATACGCAGTATTTT
TRBV4-1,.,TRBJ1-4,few,CASTGGEKLFF,TGCGCCAGCACGGGGGGGGAAAAACTGTTTTTT
TRBV7-2,TRBD2,TRBJ2-1,few,CASRLAGGRDEQFF,TGTGCCAGCCGACTAGCGGGAGGTCGGGATGAGCAGTTCTTC
TRBV7-9,TRBD2,TRBJ2-7,.,CSSSGAEGGGGYEQYF,TGTTCCAGCAGCGGTGCGGAGGGTGGGGGGGGATACGAGCAGTACTTC
TRBV18,TRBD2,TRBJ2-1,.,CASSPPGGGNNEQFF,TGTGCCAGCTCACCACCGGGCGGGGGAAACAATGAGCAGTTCTTC
TRBV2,TRBD1,TRBJ2-2,.,CASSDVGTGGTGELFF,TGTGCCAGCAGTGATGTCGGGACAGGGGGGACCGGGGAGCTGTTTTTT
TRBV2,TRBD1,TRBJ1-2,.,CASSNRTGFGYGYTF,TGTGCCAGCAGCAATAGGACAGGGTTTGGCTATGGCTACACCTTC
TRBV6-1,.,TRBJ1-2,.,CASAPDSTYGYTF,TGTGCCAGCGCGCCGGACAGTACCTATGGCTACACCTTC
TRBV7-8,.,TRBJ1-1,.,CASSLGYRSVNTEAFF,TGTGCCAGCAGCTTGGGGTACAGGAGTGTAAACACTGAAGCTTTCTTT
TRBV28,TRBD2,TRBJ2-3,.,CASRVAGDTDTQYF,TGTGCCAGCCGAGTAGCGGGGGACACAGATACGCAGTATTTT
TRBV18,TRBD1,TRBJ1-2,.,CASSPPSTGTGGHGYTF,TGTGCCAGCTCACCCCCTTCGACCGGGACAGGGGGTCATGGCTACACCTTC
TRBV28,TRBD2,TRBJ2-3,.,CASSSPGLGSDTQYF,TGTGCCAGCAGTTCACCGGGACTAGGCTCCGATACGCAGTATTTT
TRBV28,.,TRBJ1-5,.,CASSDIGRNQPQHF,TGTGCCAGCAGTGACATAGGCCGCAATCAGCCCCAGCATTTT
TRBV2,TRBD2,TRBJ2-7,.,CASMSSSGSYEQYF,TGTGCCAGCATGTCGAGTAGCGGGAGTTACGAGCAGTACTTC
TRBV19,.,TRBJ2-1,.,CASKRGWRSYNEQFF,TGTGCCAGTAAACGGGGATGGAGGTCCTACAATGAGCAGTTCTTC
TRBV10-1,.,TRBJ1-2,few,CASSADQGFGYTF,TGCGCCAGCAGTGCCGATCAGGGATTTGGCTACACCTTC
TRBV12-1,.,TRBJ1-5,.,CASSFLGGAVGNQPQHF,TGTGCCAGCAGCTTCCTTGGCGGGGCGGTGGGCAATCAGCCCCAGCATTTT
TRBV2,TRBD1,TRBJ2-2,.,CASSEVLTGVNTGELFF,TGTGCCAGCAGTGAAGTCCTGACAGGGGTTAACACCGGGGAGCTGTTTTTT
TRBV5-6,.,TRBJ2-7,.,CASSPGGWGEQYF,TGTGCCAGCAGCCCGGGCGGGTGGGGAGAGCAGTACTTC
TRBV25-1,.,TRBJ2-3,.,CASSGPKGGTLGDTQYF,TGTGCCAGCAGTGGCCCTAAGGGCGGGACCCTGGGAGATACGCAGTATTTT
TRBV28,.,TRBJ2-1,.,CASSLVSAGTPGGNEQFF,TGTGCCAGCAGTTTAGTTTCCGCCGGGACTCCAGGAGGGAATGAGCAGTTCTTC
TRBV7-2,TRBD2,TRBJ2-5,.,CASLGGSGSGGETQYF,TGTGCCAGCTTGGGGGGGAGCGGGAGCGGTGGAGAGACCCAGTACTTC
TRBV11-2,.,TRBJ1-5,.,CASSLGQGPQHF,TGTGCCAGCAGCTTGGGGCAGGGACCCCAGCATTTT
TRBV5-1,.,TRBJ2-5,.,CASRQVYRRGDQETQYF,TGCGCCAGCAGGCAGGTCTACCGCAGGGGGGACCAAGAGACCCAGTACTTC
TRBV7-2,.,TRBJ2-7,.,CASSVMGSLQQYF,TGTGCCAGCAGCGTCATGGGCAGTCTCCAGCAGTACTTC
TRBV10-3,.,TRBJ2-2,.,CAISERSGLPLNTGELFF,TGTGCCATCAGTGAGCGGAGCGGACTCCCTCTGAACACCGGGGAGCTGTTTTTT
TRBV7-3,.,TRBJ2-7,.,CASSLLGGTYEQYF,TGTGCCAGCAGCTTACTGGGGGGAACCTACGAGCAGTACTTC
TRBV28,.,TRBJ2-4,few,CASSIFGGGIQYF,TGTGCCAGCAGTATATTCGGAGGCGGCATTCAGTACTTC
TRBV7-2,.,TRBJ2-7,.,CASSSSPPPEEQYF,TGTGCCAGCAGCTCCAGCCCCCCACCGGAGGAGCAGTACTTC
TRBV7-9,.,TRBJ2-7,medium-sized,CASSSPGLFAYEQYF,TGTGCCAGCAGCTCGCCGGGACTCTTCGCCTACGAGCAGTACTTC
TRBV5-4,TRBD1,TRBJ2-2,.,CASSFRTGGSGELFF,TGTGCCAGCAGCTTCAGGACAGGGGGGTCCGGGGAGCTGTTTTTT
TRBV27,.,TRBJ2-1,once,CASSLSGSTYNEQFF,TGTGCCAGCAGTCTTAGCGGAAGTACCTACAATGAGCAGTTCTTC
TRBV5-1,TRBD1,TRBJ2-7,.,CASTGDRGRNEQYF,TGCGCCAGCACCGGAGACAGGGGGCGAAACGAGCAGTACTTC
TRBV15,TRBD2,TRBJ2-1,.,CATSRVRTSGYNEQFF,TGTGCCACCAGCAGAGTCCGGACTAGCGGCTACAATGAGCAGTTCTTC
TRBV25-1,.,TRBJ2-7,.,CASSGRGVYEQYF,TGTGCCAGCAGTGGCAGGGGTGTCTACGAGCAGTACTTC
TRBV27,.,TRBJ2-7,.,CASSSTYEQYF,TGTGCCAGCAGTTCCACCTACGAGCAGTACTTC